The 3 T cell receptor beta chains below were found in one sample sequenced in a study of cytomegalovirus exposure and HLA in healthy donors. The PCR was carried out with 60 Vbeta primers and 13 Jbeta primers. Clones were sequenced by immunoSEQ multiplex PCR, and TCRdb holds only the in-frame ones, with some missing. The sample lists 95,000 to 150,000 clones; roughly 75% were seen once. Sequencing was carried out using PBMCs. These receptors were obtained from a female donor in good health and CMV-seronegative.

The rearrangement uses TRBV11-3 and TRBJ2-1, with TRBD2 identical over 8 bases. The CDR3 length is 15 residues. Germline CDR1 is SGHNT and CDR2 is YENEEA. V trimming: 5 bases; J trimming: 4 bases; junction bases outside the gene matches: 7. Written as DNA, the CDR3 is TGTGCCAGCAGCCCCGCGCAGCGGGAGTACAATGAGCAGTTCTTC. As protein: CASSPAQREYNEQFF. Drawing the rest from reference TRBV11-3 and TRBJ2-1, the complete variable domain is EAGVVQSPRYKIIEKKQPVAFWCNPISGHNTLYWYLQNLGQGPELLIRYENEEAVDDSQLPKDRFSAERLKGVDSTLKIQPAELGDSAVYLCASSPAQREYNEQFFGPGTRLTVL.

Only one count was recorded for this clone. The genes are TRBV18 and TRBJ1-3; D call uncertain. This CDR3 is built from 14 residues. Trimming pared 3 bases from V and 0 bases from J, leaving 6 bases between. Germline CDR1 reads KGHSH; CDR2 reads LQKENI. The CDR3 DNA sequence: TGTGCCAGCTCACCCCTTGTCTCTGGAAACACCATATATTTT. This encodes CASSPLVSGNTIYF.

The V gene is TRBV6-5, the J gene TRBJ1-3; 7 bases are a match to TRBD1. V lost 5 bases, J lost 8 bases, and 9 bases stayed unmatched. The length of the CDR3 is 14 residues. Germline V gene lookup returns CDR1 MNHEY and CDR2 SVGAGI. CDR3 bases: TGTGCCAGCAGTAGAGACAGGGATCGACACACCATATATTTT. Translating it yields CASSRDRDRHTIYF.